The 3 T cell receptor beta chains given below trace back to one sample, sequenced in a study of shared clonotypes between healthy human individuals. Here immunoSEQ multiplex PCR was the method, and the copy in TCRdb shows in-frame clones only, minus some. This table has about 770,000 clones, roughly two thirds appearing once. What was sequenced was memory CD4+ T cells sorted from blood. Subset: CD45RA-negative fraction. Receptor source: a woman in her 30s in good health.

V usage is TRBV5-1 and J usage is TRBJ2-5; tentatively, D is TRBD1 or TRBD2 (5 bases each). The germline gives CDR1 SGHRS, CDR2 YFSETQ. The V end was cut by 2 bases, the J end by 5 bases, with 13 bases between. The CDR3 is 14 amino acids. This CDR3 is CASSFGSGRETQYF. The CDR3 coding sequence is TGCGCCAGCAGCTTTGGTTCGGGACGGGAGACCCAGTACTTC.

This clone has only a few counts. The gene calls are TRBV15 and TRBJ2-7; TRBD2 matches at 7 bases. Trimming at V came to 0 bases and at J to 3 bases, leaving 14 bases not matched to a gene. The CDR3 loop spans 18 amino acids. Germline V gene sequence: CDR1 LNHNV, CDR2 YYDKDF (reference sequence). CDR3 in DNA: TGTGCCACCAGCAGAGATTTCGCGTCGGAGTGGGAGGGCTACGAGCAGTACTTC. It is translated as CATSRDFASEWEGYEQYF.

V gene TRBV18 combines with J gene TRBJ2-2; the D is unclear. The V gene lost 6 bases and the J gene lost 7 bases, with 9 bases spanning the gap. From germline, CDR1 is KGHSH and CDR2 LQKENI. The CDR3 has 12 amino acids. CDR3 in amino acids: CASSLQDGELFF. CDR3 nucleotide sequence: TGTGCCAGCTCCCTCCAAGACGGGGAGCTGTTTTTT.